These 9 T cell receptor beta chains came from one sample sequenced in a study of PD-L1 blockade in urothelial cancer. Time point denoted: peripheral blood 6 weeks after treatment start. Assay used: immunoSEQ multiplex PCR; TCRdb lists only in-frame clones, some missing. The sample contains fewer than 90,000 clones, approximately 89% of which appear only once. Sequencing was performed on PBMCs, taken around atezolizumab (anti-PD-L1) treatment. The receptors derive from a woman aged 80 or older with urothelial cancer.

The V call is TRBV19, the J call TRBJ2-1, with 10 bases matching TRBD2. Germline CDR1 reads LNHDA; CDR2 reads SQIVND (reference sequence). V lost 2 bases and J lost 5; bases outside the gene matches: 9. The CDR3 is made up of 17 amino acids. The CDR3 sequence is CASSITPGLAEDNEQFF. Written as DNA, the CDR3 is TGTGCCAGTAGTATAACCCCCGGACTAGCGGAGGACAATGAGCAGTTCTTC.

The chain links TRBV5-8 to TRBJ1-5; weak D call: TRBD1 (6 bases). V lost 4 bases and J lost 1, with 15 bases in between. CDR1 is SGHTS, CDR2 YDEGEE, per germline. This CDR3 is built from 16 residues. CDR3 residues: CASSPRTGISNQPQHF. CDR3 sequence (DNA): TGTGCCAGCAGCCCGAGAACAGGGATCAGCAATCAGCCCCAGCATTTT.

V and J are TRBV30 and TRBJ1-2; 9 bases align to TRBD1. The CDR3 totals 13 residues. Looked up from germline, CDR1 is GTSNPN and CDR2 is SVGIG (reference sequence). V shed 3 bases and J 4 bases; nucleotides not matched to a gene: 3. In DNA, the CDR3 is TGTGCCTGGAGGTACAGGGGGCTCTATGGCTACACCTTC. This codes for CAWRYRGLYGYTF.

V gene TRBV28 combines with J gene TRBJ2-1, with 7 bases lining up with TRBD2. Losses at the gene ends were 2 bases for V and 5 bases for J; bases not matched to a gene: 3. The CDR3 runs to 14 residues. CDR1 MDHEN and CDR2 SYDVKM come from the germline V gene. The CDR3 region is CASSLGEGHNEQFF. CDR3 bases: TGTGCCAGCAGTTTAGGGGAGGGCCACAATGAGCAGTTCTTC.

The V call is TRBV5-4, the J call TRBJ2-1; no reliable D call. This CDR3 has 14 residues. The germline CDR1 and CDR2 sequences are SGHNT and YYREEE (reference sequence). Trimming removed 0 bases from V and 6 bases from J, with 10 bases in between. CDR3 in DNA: TGTGCCAGCAGCTTGGGCGGCCAGACCAATGAGCAGTTCTTC. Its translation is CASSLGGQTNEQFF.

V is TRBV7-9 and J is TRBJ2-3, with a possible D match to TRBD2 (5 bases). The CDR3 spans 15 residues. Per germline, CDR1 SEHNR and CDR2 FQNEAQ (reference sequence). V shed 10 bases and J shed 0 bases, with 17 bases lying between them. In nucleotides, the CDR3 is TGTGCCACCCCAGGACTGTTGACTAGCACAGATACGCAGTATTTT. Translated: CATPGLLTSTDTQYF.

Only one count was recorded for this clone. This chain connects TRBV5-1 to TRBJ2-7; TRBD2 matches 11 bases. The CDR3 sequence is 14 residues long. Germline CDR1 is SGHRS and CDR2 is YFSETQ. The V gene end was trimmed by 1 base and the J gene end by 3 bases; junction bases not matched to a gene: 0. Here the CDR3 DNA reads TGCGCCAGCAGCTTGCTAGCGGGAGGCTACGAGCAGTACTTC. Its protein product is CASSLLAGGYEQYF.

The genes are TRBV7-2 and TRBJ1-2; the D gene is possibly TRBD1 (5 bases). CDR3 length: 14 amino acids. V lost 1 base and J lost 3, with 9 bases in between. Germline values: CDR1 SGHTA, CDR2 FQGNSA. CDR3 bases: TGTGCCAGCAGCTTAGTTGGAGGGGACTATGGCTACACCTTC. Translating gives CASSLVGGDYGYTF.

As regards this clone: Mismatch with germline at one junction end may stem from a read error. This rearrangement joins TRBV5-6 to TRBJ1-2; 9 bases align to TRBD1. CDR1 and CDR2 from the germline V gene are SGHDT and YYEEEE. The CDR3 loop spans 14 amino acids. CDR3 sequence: CASRKQGARHGYTF. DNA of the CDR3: TGCGCCAGCCGCAAACAGGGGGCGCGACATGGCTACACCTTC.